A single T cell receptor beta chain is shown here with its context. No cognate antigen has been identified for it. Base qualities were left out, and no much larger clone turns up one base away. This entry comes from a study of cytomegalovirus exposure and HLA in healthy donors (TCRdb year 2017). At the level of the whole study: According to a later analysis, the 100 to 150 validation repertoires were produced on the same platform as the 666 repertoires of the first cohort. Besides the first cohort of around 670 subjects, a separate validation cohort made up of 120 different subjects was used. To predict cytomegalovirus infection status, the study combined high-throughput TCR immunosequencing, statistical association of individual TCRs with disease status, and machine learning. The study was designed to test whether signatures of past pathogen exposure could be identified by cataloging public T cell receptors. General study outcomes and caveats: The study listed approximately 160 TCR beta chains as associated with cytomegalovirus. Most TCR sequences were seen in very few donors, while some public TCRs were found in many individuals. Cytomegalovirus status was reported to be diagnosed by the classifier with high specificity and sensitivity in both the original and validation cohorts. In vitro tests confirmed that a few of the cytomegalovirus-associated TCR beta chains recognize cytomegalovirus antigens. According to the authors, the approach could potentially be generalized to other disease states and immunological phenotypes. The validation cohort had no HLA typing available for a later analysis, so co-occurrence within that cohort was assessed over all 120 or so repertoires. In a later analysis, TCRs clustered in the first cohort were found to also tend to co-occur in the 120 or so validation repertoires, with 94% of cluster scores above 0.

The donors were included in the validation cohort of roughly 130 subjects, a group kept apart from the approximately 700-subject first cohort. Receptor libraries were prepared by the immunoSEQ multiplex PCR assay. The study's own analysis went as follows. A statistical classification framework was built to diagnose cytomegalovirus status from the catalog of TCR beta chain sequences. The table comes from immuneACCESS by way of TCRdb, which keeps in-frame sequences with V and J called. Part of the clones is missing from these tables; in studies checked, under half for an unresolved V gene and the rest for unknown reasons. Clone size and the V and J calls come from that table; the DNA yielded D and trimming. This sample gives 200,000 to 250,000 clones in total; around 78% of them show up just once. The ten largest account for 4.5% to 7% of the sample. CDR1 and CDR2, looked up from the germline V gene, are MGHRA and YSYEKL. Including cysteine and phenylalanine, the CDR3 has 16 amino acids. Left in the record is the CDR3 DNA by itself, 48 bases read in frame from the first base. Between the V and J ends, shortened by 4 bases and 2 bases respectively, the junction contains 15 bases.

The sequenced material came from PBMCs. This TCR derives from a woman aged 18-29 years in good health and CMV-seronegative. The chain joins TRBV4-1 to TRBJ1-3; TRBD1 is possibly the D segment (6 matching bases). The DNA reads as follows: TGCGCCAGCAGCCTCTCGGGGGGCGCCGCTGGAAACACCATATATTTT. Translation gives CASSLSGGAAGNTIYF.